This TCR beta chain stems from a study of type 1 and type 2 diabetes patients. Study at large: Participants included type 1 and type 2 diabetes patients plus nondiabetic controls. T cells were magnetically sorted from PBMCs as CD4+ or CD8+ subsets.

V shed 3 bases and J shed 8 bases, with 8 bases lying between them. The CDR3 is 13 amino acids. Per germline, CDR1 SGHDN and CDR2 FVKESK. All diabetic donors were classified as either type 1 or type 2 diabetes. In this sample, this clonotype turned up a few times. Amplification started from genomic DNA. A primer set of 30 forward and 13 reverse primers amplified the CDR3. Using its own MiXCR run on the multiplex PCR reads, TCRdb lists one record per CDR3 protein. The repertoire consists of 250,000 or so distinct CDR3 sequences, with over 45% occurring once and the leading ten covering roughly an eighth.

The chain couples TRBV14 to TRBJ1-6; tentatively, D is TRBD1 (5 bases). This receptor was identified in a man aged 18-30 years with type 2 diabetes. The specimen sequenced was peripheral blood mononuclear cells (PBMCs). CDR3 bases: TGTGCCAGCAGCCAGCAGGGAGATTCACCCCTCCACTTT. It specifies CASSQQGDSPLHF.